Shown below are 21 T cell receptor beta chains from a single sample sequenced in a study of blood T cell repertoires in COVID-19. Using immunoSEQ multiplex PCR, the repertoire was profiled, and TCRdb retains in-frame clones only, with some absent. The sample shows more than 400,000 clones, around 91% of them seen only once. Sequencing was performed on PBMCs or T cells enriched from blood (not recorded which). These receptors all stem from a man aged 18 to 29 who had recovered from COVID-19.

The chain recombines TRBV7-9 with TRBJ1-4; 11 bases agree with TRBD1. There are 16 residues in the CDR3. Germline V gives CDR1 SEHNR, CDR2 FQNEAQ (reference sequence). With 5 bases clipped from V and 8 bases from J, the junction kept 10 bases outside the gene matches. The CDR3, as DNA: TGTGCCAGCAGCCCTGGACAGGACAGGGGGCTAGAAAAACTGTTTTTT. It is translated as CASSPGQDRGLEKLFF.

The chain uses TRBV11-2 and TRBJ1-1; no reliable D call. The CDR3 length is 14 residues. V was cut by 0 bases and J by 6 bases, with 11 bases left in between. Germline V gene lookup returns CDR1 SGHAT and CDR2 FQNNGV. CDR3 in amino acids: CASSLDLLSPEAFF. The CDR3 DNA reads TGTGCCAGCAGCTTAGATTTATTATCCCCTGAAGCTTTCTTT.

V gene TRBV11-3 combines with J gene TRBJ2-2; 8 bases are shared with TRBD2. V shed 3 bases and J 6 bases; nucleotides not matched to a gene: 9. This CDR3 is 16 amino acids long. CDR1 and CDR2 (germline): SGHNT, YENEEA. CDR3 bases: TGTGCCAGCAGCTTCAGGAGCGGGAGTATTCCCGGGGAGCTGTTTTTT. It codes for CASSFRSGSIPGELFF.

The rearrangement joins TRBV14 to TRBJ1-1; 7 bases are shared with TRBD1. The CDR3 is 16 residues long. V shed 1 base, J shed 1 base, and the junction held 6 bases outside the gene matches. Germline V gene lookup returns CDR1 SGHDN and CDR2 FVKESK. Here the CDR3 reads CASSQGPGTANTEAFF. CDR3 nucleotide sequence: TGTGCCAGCAGCCAAGGCCCGGGGACAGCGAACACTGAAGCTTTCTTT.

V gene TRBV18 combines with J gene TRBJ1-4, with 7 bases aligning to TRBD1. From germline, CDR1 is KGHSH and CDR2 LQKENI. CDR3 length: 14 amino acids. V lost 2 bases and J lost 8; bases outside the gene matches: 5. The DNA of the CDR3 is TGTGCCAGCTCACCAGGGACAGTCGGGGAAAAACTGTTTTTT. Residues: CASSPGTVGEKLFF.

The chain combines TRBV2 with TRBJ2-1; TRBD1 matches 9 bases. Losses at the gene ends were 6 bases for V and 9 bases for J; bases not matched to a gene: 3. The CDR3 is 12 residues long. Per the germline V gene, CDR1 is SNHLY and CDR2 is FYNNEI. CDR3 nucleotide sequence: TGTGCCAGCAGAACAGGGGGCACTGAGCAGTTCTTC. Protein sequence: CASRTGGTEQFF. Together with reference TRBV2 and TRBJ2-1, the CDR3 gives the full variable domain: EPEVTQTPSHQVTQMGQEVILRCVPISNHLYFYWYRQILGQKVEFLVSFYNNEISEKSEIFDDQFSVERPDGSNFTLKIRSTKLEDSAMYFCASRTGGTEQFFGPGTRLTVL.

The chain uses TRBV5-6 and TRBJ2-1; the match to TRBD2 covers 9 bases. CDR1 and CDR2 (germline): SGHDT, YYEEEE. Trimming removed 4 bases from V and 8 bases from J; junction bases left unmatched: 10. The CDR3 runs 15 residues. The CDR3 here is CASSAQAGGSDEQFF. The CDR3 region has the DNA TGTGCCAGCAGCGCACAAGCGGGGGGTAGCGATGAGCAGTTCTTC.

V gene TRBV5-1 combines with J gene TRBJ1-2, with 8 bases identical to TRBD1. The CDR3 runs 16 residues. J gave up 4 bases and V 3 bases, and 11 bases lay outside the gene matches. Germline V gene lookup returns CDR1 SGHRS and CDR2 YFSETQ. The CDR3 nucleotides read TGCGCCAGCAGCTCGGATGCCGGGACAGGACTCTATGGCTACACCTTC. Amino acids: CASSSDAGTGLYGYTF.

V usage is TRBV5-1 and J usage is TRBJ2-1, with TRBD2 matching over 9 bases. The V gene's germline CDR1 is SGHRS and CDR2 YFSETQ. V gave up 1 base and J gave up 4 bases; unmatched junction bases: 9. The CDR3 has 17 amino acids. CDR3 sequence reads: CASSLSVSGRAYNEQFF. The CDR3 nucleotides read TGCGCCAGCAGCTTGTCGGTTAGCGGGAGAGCTTACAATGAGCAGTTCTTC.

V and J are TRBV10-3 and TRBJ1-3, with TRBD1 identical over 11 bases. V trimming: 2 bases; J trimming: 2 bases; junction bases outside the gene matches: 2. Germline CDR1 and CDR2: ENHRY and SYGVKD. This CDR3 spans 16 amino acids. Here the CDR3 DNA reads TGTGCCATCAGTGAGGTGGACAGGGGGCCTGGAAACACCATATATTTT. The encoded protein is CAISEVDRGPGNTIYF.

V gene TRBV7-9 combines with J gene TRBJ2-1; possibly TRBD2 for D (6 bases). The CDR3 runs to 16 residues. V was shortened by 1 base and J by 0 bases, with 10 bases between the two germline ends. Germline V gene lookup returns CDR1 SEHNR and CDR2 FQNEAQ (reference sequence). This CDR3 reads CASSLGPAGSYNEQFF. DNA of the CDR3: TGTGCCAGCAGCTTAGGGCCAGCGGGCTCCTACAATGAGCAGTTCTTC.

V and J are TRBV5-1 and TRBJ2-2; possible D gene TRBD1, 5 bases. Between the trimmed V and J ends, which lost 0 bases and 1 base, there was a span of 10 bases. The CDR3 is made up of 16 amino acids. Germline values: CDR1 SGHRS, CDR2 YFSETQ. The DNA for the CDR3 is TGCGCCAGCAGCTTGGCCTCCGACAGGAACACCGGGGAGCTGTTTTTT. The encoded protein is CASSLASDRNTGELFF.

This clone turned up a few times. The chain combines TRBV6-5 with TRBJ1-5; D perhaps matches TRBD1 (6 bases). This CDR3 contains 13 residues. Germline CDR1 reads MNHEY; CDR2 reads SVGAGI. The ends were cut back, 10 bases at V and 3 bases at J, with 13 bases in the middle. The DNA for the CDR3 is TGTGCCACCTGGACAGCGAACAATCAGCCCCAGCATTTT. Translated, it gives CATWTANNQPQHF.

The CDR3 spells CASSRWDRINYGYTF. The CDR3 nucleotides read TGTGCCAGCAGCCGGTGGGACAGGATCAACTATGGCTACACCTTC. The chain is built from TRBV9 and TRBJ1-2, with 8 nucleotides matching TRBD1. The V gene's germline CDR1 is SGDLS and CDR2 YYNGEE. This CDR3 is built from 15 residues. With 4 bases clipped from V and 2 bases from J, the junction kept 7 bases outside the gene matches. Full variable domain (missing parts from reference TRBV9 and TRBJ1-2): DSGVTQTPKHLITATGQRVTLRCSPRSGDLSVYWYQQSLDQGLQFLIQYYNGEERAKGNILERFSAQQFPDLHSELNLSSLELGDSALYFCASSRWDRINYGYTFGSGTRLTVV.

The J gene is TRBJ1-5, the V gene TRBV12-5; tentative D call: TRBD1 (5 bases). Germline V lookup: CDR1 LGHNT, CDR2 FRNRAP. Trimming pared 6 bases from V and 3 bases from J, leaving 18 bases between. This CDR3 region has 16 residues. Written as DNA, the CDR3 is TGTGCTAGTGGCCCCTCCACAGGAGTCTTCAATCAGCCCCAGCATTTT. Translated, it gives CASGPSTGVFNQPQHF. Based on the CDR3 plus reference TRBV12-5 and TRBJ1-5, the full variable domain is DARVTQTPRHKVTEMGQEVTMRCQPILGHNTVFWYRQTMMQGLELLAYFRNRAPLDDSGMPKDRFSAEMPDATLATLKIQPSEPRDSAVYFCASGPSTGVFNQPQHFGDGTRLSIL.

The V call is TRBV27, the J call TRBJ2-7, with 7 bases matching TRBD1. Germline CDR1 and CDR2: MNHEY and SMNVEV (reference sequence). The ends lost 5 bases at V and 6 bases at J; junction bases unmatched: 1. This CDR3 has 11 amino acids. The CDR3 protein is CASSEGAEQYF. The CDR3 region has the DNA TGTGCCAGCAGTGAGGGGGCCGAGCAGTACTTC.

The chain recombines TRBV19 with TRBJ2-3, with D possibly matching TRBD2 (6 bases). Trimming pared 3 bases from V and 1 base from J, leaving 14 bases between. The CDR3 has 16 residues. The germline V gene encodes CDR1 LNHDA and CDR2 SQIVND (reference sequence). The CDR3 sequence: CASSMFRGGGTDTQYF. The CDR3 DNA is TGTGCCAGTAGTATGTTCCGGGGCGGGGGCACAGATACGCAGTATTTT. Variable domain in full (rest from reference TRBV19 and TRBJ2-3): DGGITQSPKYLFRKEGQNVTLSCEQNLNHDAMYWYRQDPGQGLRLIYYSQIVNDFQKGDIAEGYSVSREKKESFPLTVTSAQKNPTAFYLCASSMFRGGGTDTQYFGPGTRLTVL.

This clone was seen more than once but under ten times. This sequence joins TRBV7-6 and TRBJ2-2; 8 bases align to TRBD1. CDR1 is SGHVS and CDR2 is FNYEAQ in the germline V gene. This CDR3 is 16 amino acids long. The V and J ends lost 1 base and 6 bases, in that order; junction bases with no gene match: 7. The CDR3 coding sequence is TGTGCCAGCAGCTTAGTAACAGGGGGTGTCCCCGGGGAGCTGTTTTTT. Protein sequence: CASSLVTGGVPGELFF.

The chain carries TRBV3-1 (or the pseudogene TRBV3-2) and TRBJ2-3; no clear D gene. V dropped 9 bases and J dropped 6 bases, with 10 bases sitting between them. This CDR3 has 11 residues. CDR1 and CDR2 (germline): LGHDT, YNNKEL (reference sequence). The CDR3 region is CASALSDTQYF. The CDR3 nucleotides read TGTGCCAGTGCACTATCGGATACGCAGTATTTT.

The V gene is TRBV6-5, the J gene TRBJ1-2; no clear D. V lost 0 bases and J lost 6, with 17 bases in between. The germline V gene encodes CDR1 MNHEY and CDR2 SVGAGI. The CDR3 sequence is 16 residues long. The CDR3 is CASSYSSPYQENGYTF. In DNA, the CDR3 is TGTGCCAGCAGTTACTCGTCCCCTTATCAGGAAAATGGCTACACCTTC.

The rearrangement uses TRBV29-1 and TRBJ2-7, with 7 positions matching TRBD2. The CDR3 loop spans 13 amino acids. Germline V gives CDR1 SQVTM, CDR2 ANQGSEA. Trimming at V came to 6 bases and at J to 3 bases, leaving 8 bases not matched to a gene. In nucleotides, the CDR3 is TGCAGCGTAAGACAACCTAGCGGCTACGAGCAGTACTTC. It is translated as CSVRQPSGYEQYF.